These 27 T cell receptor beta chains were all obtained from the same sample, sequenced in a study of shared clonotypes between healthy human individuals. The table came from immunoSEQ multiplex PCR; TCRdb's copy has only in-frame clones and leaves some out. The sample records roughly 2.2 million clones, 85% to 95% being singletons. Sequencing used naive CD4+ T cells from PBMCs. The subset here: CD45RA+ positively selected. All receptors come from a man aged 18-30 years in good health. Some clones in this sample may be carry-over from other donors' samples.

V gene TRBV28 combines with J gene TRBJ2-7, with no clear D. Germline loops: CDR1 MDHEN, CDR2 SYDVKM. This CDR3 has 14 amino acids. Trimming left V 5 bases short and J 2 bases short, with 13 bases between. DNA of the CDR3: TGTGCCAGCAGTCAAACGACGGATACCTACGAGCAGTACTTC. It encodes CASSQTTDTYEQYF.

The chain joins TRBV5-5 to TRBJ2-3, with D hard to call. This CDR3 is 14 amino acids long. Germline values: CDR1 SGHKS, CDR2 YYEKEE (reference sequence). The V gene lost 0 bases and the J gene lost 6 bases, with 11 bases spanning the gap. This CDR3 is CASSLASTLDTQYF. The CDR3 DNA sequence: TGTGCCAGCAGCTTGGCATCCACCCTTGATACGCAGTATTTT.

This chain links TRBV7-2 with TRBJ1-5, with D unclear. The CDR3 has 14 residues. Trimming took 0 bases from V and 7 from J, leaving 10 bases between them. Germline V gives CDR1 SGHTA, CDR2 FQGNSA. The DNA of the CDR3 is TGTGCCAGCAGCTTAGCGTATAGCGGGCAGCCCCAGCATTTT. Residues: CASSLAYSGQPQHF.

The chain couples TRBV6-5 to TRBJ1-1; no reliable D call. Deletions cut 5 bases from V and 6 bases from J, with 13 bases between. Germline values: CDR1 MNHEY, CDR2 SVGAGI. CDR3 size: 13 residues. The CDR3 nucleotides read TGTGCCAGCAGTCCTCAGGCAGGACCTGAAGCTTTCTTT. Its translation is CASSPQAGPEAFF.

This rearrangement joins TRBV5-4 to TRBJ1-3, with D tentatively TRBD1 (6 bases). V lost 0 bases, J lost 0 bases, and 10 bases lay in between. CDR3 size: 16 residues. Per the germline V gene, CDR1 is SGHNT and CDR2 is YYREEE (reference sequence). The CDR3 reads CASSLGQAGSGNTIYF. Here the CDR3 DNA reads TGTGCCAGCAGCTTGGGACAGGCTGGCTCTGGAAACACCATATATTTT.

The chain combines TRBV6-6 with TRBJ2-2; tentatively, D is TRBD1 or TRBD2 (5 bases each). V dropped 5 bases and J dropped 0 bases, with 10 bases sitting between them. Germline assignment: CDR1 MNHNY and CDR2 SVGAGI (reference sequence). The CDR3 totals 15 residues. In DNA form, the CDR3 reads TGTGCCAGCAGTACGTGGGGGTCGAACACCGGGGAGCTGTTTTTT. Encoded protein: CASSTWGSNTGELFF.

V usage is TRBV11-3 and J usage is TRBJ2-5; 8 positions match TRBD2. This CDR3 has 16 amino acids. Germline CDR1 is SGHNT and CDR2 is YENEEA. The V segment lost 5 bases and the J segment 2 bases; nucleotides outside the gene matches: 10. This CDR3 reads CASSPRGAGVQETQYF. CDR3 bases: TGTGCCAGCAGCCCCCGCGGAGCGGGGGTACAAGAGACCCAGTACTTC.

This clone showed up just once. The J gene is TRBJ2-1, the V gene TRBV15, with D possibly being TRBD1 or TRBD2 (5 bases each). V lost 0 bases to trimming and J lost 4 bases, with 16 bases between them. The CDR3 totals 17 residues. CDR1 is LNHNV and CDR2 is YYDKDF in the germline V gene (reference sequence). The CDR3 region is CATSREPGTVSYNEQFF. The CDR3 DNA is TGTGCCACCAGCAGAGAACCCGGGACGGTGTCTTACAATGAGCAGTTCTTC.

V gene TRBV6-6 combines with J gene TRBJ2-5; possible D gene TRBD2, 6 bases. V shed 4 bases and J shed 7 bases, with 16 bases lying between them. The V gene's germline CDR1 is MNHNY and CDR2 SVGAGI (reference sequence). The CDR3 totals 14 residues. The CDR3 region has the DNA TGTGCCAGCAGTTCCTTGGGGGGAGAGGGGACCCAGTACTTC. Translating it yields CASSSLGGEGTQYF.

The rearrangement joins TRBV29-1 to TRBJ2-5, with TRBD2 identical over 7 bases. The J call may be mistaken, given a closer DNA end match to TRBJ2-7. The CDR3 spans 14 residues. Germline CDR1 is SQVTM and CDR2 is ANQGSEA. This chain's CDR3 is CSVEIAGRAYEQYF. DNA for the CDR3: TGCAGCGTTGAAATAGCGGGCCGGGCCTACGAGCAGTACTTC.

The V call is TRBV18, the J call TRBJ2-4; D is undetermined. Trimming shortened V by 5 bases and J by 7 bases, and 12 bases separated the two germline ends. The CDR3 consists of 13 residues. The germline CDR1 and CDR2 sequences are KGHSH and LQKENI. CDR3 residues: CASSSGPGNIQYF. The DNA of the CDR3 is TGTGCCAGCTCATCCGGACCTGGGAACATTCAGTACTTC.

This rearrangement joins TRBV5-1 to TRBJ2-7, with 7 bases lining up with TRBD2. The V and J ends lost 4 bases and 1 base, in that order; junction bases with no gene match: 5. The CDR3 totals 14 residues. CDR1 and CDR2 (germline): SGHRS, YFSETQ. CDR3 loop: CASSVASGSYEQYF. The CDR3 nucleotides are TGCGCCAGCAGCGTGGCTAGCGGTTCCTACGAGCAGTACTTC.

The gene calls are TRBV7-2 and TRBJ2-7, with D possibly being TRBD2 (6 bases). The CDR3 is 16 amino acids. The germline V gene encodes CDR1 SGHTA and CDR2 FQGNSA. The V end was cut by 1 base, the J end by 0 bases, with 13 bases between. DNA for the CDR3: TGTGCCAGCAGCTTAGTGGCGGGGTTAAGCTCCTACGAGCAGTACTTC. This gives the protein CASSLVAGLSSYEQYF.

The J gene is TRBJ2-3, the V gene TRBV6-5; 8 positions agree with TRBD2. Germline CDR1 MNHEY, CDR2 SVGAGI. The length of the CDR3 is 15 residues. V gave up 6 bases and J gave up 5 bases; unmatched junction bases: 10. The CDR3 nucleotides are TGTGCCAGCAGCTGGCGGCTAGCGGGCAAAGATACGCAGTATTTT. It codes for CASSWRLAGKDTQYF.

The J gene is TRBJ2-5, the V gene TRBV7-3; 12 bases map to TRBD2. V lost 4 bases, J lost 4 bases, and 4 bases stayed unmatched. CDR1 is SGHTA, CDR2 FQGTGA, per germline. CDR3 length equals 15 residues. The CDR3 bases are TGTGCCAGCAGCTGGGGACTAGCGGGTACAGAGACCCAGTACTTC. This translates into CASSWGLAGTETQYF. Full variable domain (missing parts from reference TRBV7-3 and TRBJ2-5): GAGVSQTPSNKVTEKGKYVELRCDPISGHTALYWYRQSLGQGPEFLIYFQGTGAADDSGLPNDRFFAVRPEGSVSTLKIQRTERGDSAVYLCASSWGLAGTETQYFGPGTRLLVL.

The DNA for the CDR3 is TGTGCCAGCAGCCCGGTTCGTGTTGGGGCTACCTACGAGCAGTACTTC. The encoded protein is CASSPVRVGATYEQYF. The chain combines TRBV7-8 with TRBJ2-7; tentative D call: TRBD1 (5 bases). The V gene lost 5 bases and the J gene lost 2 bases, with 19 bases spanning the gap. The germline CDR1 and CDR2 sequences are SGHVS and FQNEAQ. The length of the CDR3 is 16 residues.

This chain connects TRBV7-2 to TRBJ2-5; no reliable D call. The ends were cut back, 6 bases at V and 1 base at J, with 15 bases in the middle. CDR1 is SGHTA, CDR2 FQGNSA, per germline. The CDR3 spans 15 residues. The CDR3 loop is CASSPLWQIQETQYF. The CDR3, as DNA: TGTGCCAGCAGTCCCCTTTGGCAGATCCAAGAGACCCAGTACTTC.

This chain connects TRBV6-5 to TRBJ2-2; 10 bases fit TRBD1. This CDR3 has 15 residues. The trim removed 6 bases at V and 6 bases at J, leaving 7 bases unmatched. Germline CDR1 reads MNHEY; CDR2 reads SVGAGI. CDR3 protein: CASRPWTGGAGELFF. The DNA of the CDR3 is TGTGCCAGCAGACCATGGACAGGGGGGGCCGGGGAGCTGTTTTTT.

The chain combines TRBV5-1 with TRBJ2-1, with D possibly being TRBD1 or TRBD2 (5 bases each). Deletions cut 4 bases from V and 0 bases from J, with 11 bases between. This CDR3 comprises 15 residues. In germline, CDR1 is SGHRS, CDR2 YFSETQ. CDR3 nucleotide sequence: TGCGCCAGCAGCAAAACCGGGACCTCCTACAATGAGCAGTTCTTC. It translates to CASSKTGTSYNEQFF.

The chain recombines TRBV1 with TRBJ1-3; no DNA check was done on the table's D call, TRBD1. TRBV1 is assigned pseudogene status. The CDR3 extends over 16 amino acids. CDR3: CTSSQDSGQKRNTIYF. CDR3 DNA: TGCACCAGCAGCCAAGATTCGGGACAGAAACGAAACACCATATATTTT.

The chain couples TRBV5-1 to TRBJ2-7, with TRBD2 identical over 7 bases. This CDR3 comprises 12 residues. Trimming took 5 bases from V and 7 from J; bases not matched to a gene: 6. CDR1 is SGHRS, CDR2 YFSETQ, per germline. The CDR3 is CASSWGLWEQYF. For the CDR3, the DNA is TGCGCCAGCAGTTGGGGACTATGGGAGCAGTACTTC.

The chain uses TRBV5-1 and TRBJ2-2; 7 nucleotides agree with TRBD2. CDR1 and CDR2 (germline): SGHRS, YFSETQ. V gave up 5 bases and J gave up 4 bases; unmatched junction bases: 8. The CDR3 spans 15 residues. The CDR3 coding sequence is TGCGCCAGCAGGGCGGCGGGAGAGGGCACCGGGGAGCTGTTTTTT. Its translation is CASRAAGEGTGELFF.

In its sample, this clone was seen once. The chain is built from TRBV5-1 and TRBJ1-1; D is possibly TRBD1 (5 bases). The CDR3 is 14 residues long. V was cut by 0 bases and J by 8 bases, with 14 bases left in between. Per the germline V gene, CDR1 is SGHRS and CDR2 is YFSETQ. In DNA, the CDR3 is TGCGCCAGCAGCTTGGGGGGCGGGACGGTCGAAGCTTTCTTT. It specifies CASSLGGGTVEAFF.

This clone is a singleton in its sample. The CDR3 protein is CASKALALYNEQFF. The CDR3, as DNA: TGTGCCAGCAAGGCACTAGCTCTCTACAATGAGCAGTTCTTC. The chain uses TRBV7-9 and TRBJ2-1; weak D call: TRBD2 (6 bases). Germline V gene data show CDR1 as SEHNR and CDR2 as FQNEAQ (reference sequence). Trimming cost V 7 bases and J 3 bases, with 13 bases left between them. The CDR3 spans 14 residues.

On this clone itself: This sample also contains other DNA sequences that code for the same CDR3. V gene TRBV5-1 combines with J gene TRBJ1-4, with 7 bases identical to TRBD1. This CDR3 has 15 amino acids. In germline, CDR1 is SGHRS, CDR2 YFSETQ. The V segment lost 3 bases and the J segment 7 bases; nucleotides outside the gene matches: 9. The CDR3 region is CASSSRTGPTEKLFF. For the CDR3, the DNA is TGCGCCAGCAGCTCTCGGACAGGCCCGACTGAAAAACTGTTTTTT.

The chain is built from TRBV7-2 and TRBJ1-2; tentatively, D is TRBD1 (5 bases). V was shortened by 5 bases and J by 4 bases, with 20 bases between the two germline ends. Germline CDR1 SGHTA, CDR2 FQGNSA. This CDR3 is 16 amino acids long. The CDR3 nucleotides read TGTGCCAGCAGCCCCCGGGTCCGGGGGTTAAGCTATGGCTACACCTTC. Amino acid sequence: CASSPRVRGLSYGYTF.

Remarks on this clone: Other DNA sequences from this sample encode an identical CDR3 as well. The chain links TRBV5-6 to TRBJ2-7; 9 nucleotides agree with TRBD1. Germline-derived CDR1 and CDR2 are SGHDT and YYEEEE. V dropped 4 bases and J dropped 4; count of bases not matched to a gene: 9. The CDR3 covers 15 residues. As DNA, the CDR3 is TGTGCCAGCAGCGTCGGACAGGGGAGGGGATACGAGCAGTACTTC. It is translated as CASSVGQGRGYEQYF. The variable domain in full, with the rest retrieved from reference TRBV5-6 and TRBJ2-7, is DAGVTQSPTHLIKTRGQQVTLRCSPKSGHDTVSWYQQALGQGPQFIFQYYEEEERQRGNFPDRFSGHQFPNYSSELNVNALLLGDSALYLCASSVGQGRGYEQYFGPGTRLTVT.